A single sample is the source of the 21 T cell receptor beta chains below, sequenced in a study of cytomegalovirus exposure and HLA in healthy donors. Primers: 60 Vbeta forward and 13 Jbeta reverse. The repertoire was sequenced with immunoSEQ multiplex PCR; TCRdb's copy has only in-frame clones and lacks some. The sample has about 130,000 clones, roughly 78% seen once. Sequenced sample: PBMCs. Receptors were obtained from a man aged 30 to 39 in good health and CMV-seropositive.

The chain uses TRBV28 and TRBJ1-6; 9 bases align to TRBD1. Per germline, CDR1 MDHEN and CDR2 SYDVKM. This CDR3 region has 16 residues. Trimming removed 6 bases from V and 3 bases from J; junction bases left unmatched: 6. The CDR3 region has the DNA TGTGCCAGCAGGACTCCGGGACAGGGCTATAATTCACCCCTCCACTTT. This translates into CASRTPGQGYNSPLHF.

The CDR3 spells CASSPTRAGKDTQYF. CDR3 nucleotides: TGTGCCAGCAGCCCGACGCGGGCGGGAAAAGATACGCAGTATTTT. The chain couples TRBV11-2 to TRBJ2-3; D possibly corresponds to TRBD2 (6 bases). Germline CDR1 reads SGHAT; CDR2 reads FQNNGV. Trimming took 5 bases from V and 5 from J, leaving 17 bases between them. This CDR3 comprises 15 residues.

The chain combines TRBV11-3 with TRBJ1-4; 9 nucleotides line up with TRBD1. Germline values: CDR1 SGHNT, CDR2 YENEEA. J gave up 10 bases and V 5 bases, and 20 bases lay outside the gene matches. CDR3 length: 18 residues. The chain's CDR3 is CASSPSGIMTGGLGKLFF. The CDR3 region has the DNA TGTGCCAGCAGCCCTTCTGGTATTATGACAGGGGGTCTCGGAAAACTGTTTTTT.

A single count supports this clone. The chain carries TRBV18 and TRBJ2-7, with 9 bases fitting TRBD1. Per germline, CDR1 KGHSH and CDR2 LQKENI. The CDR3 sequence is 13 residues long. Losses at the gene ends were 4 bases for V and 4 bases for J; bases not matched to a gene: 2. CDR3 DNA: TGTGCCAGCTCACGGGACAGGGAATACGAGCAGTACTTC. Translating gives CASSRDREYEQYF.

The rearrangement uses TRBV7-9 and TRBJ2-3; 7 bases are a match to TRBD1. The CDR3 runs 16 residues. The ends lost 5 bases at V and 2 bases at J; junction bases unmatched: 10. Germline V gives CDR1 SEHNR, CDR2 FQNEAQ (reference sequence). The CDR3 spells CASSPRQGSVTDTQYF. CDR3 DNA: TGTGCCAGCAGCCCAAGACAGGGAAGTGTCACAGATACGCAGTATTTT.

CDR3 residues: CASSDNSIRTSGKNEQFF. In DNA, the CDR3 is TGCGCCAGCAGCGATAATAGTATAAGGACTAGCGGGAAAAATGAGCAGTTCTTC. The chain combines TRBV5-1 with TRBJ2-1; 12 bases agree with TRBD2. Trimming cost V 4 bases and J 7 bases; bases outside gene matches: 15. The CDR3 has 18 amino acids. Germline assignment: CDR1 SGHRS and CDR2 YFSETQ.

CDR3 coding DNA: TGTGCCAGCAGCTTAGGACTAGCGGGAGAAGATGAGTACTTC. Its protein product is CASSLGLAGEDEYF. The gene calls are TRBV7-2 and TRBJ2-7; 12 bases line up with TRBD2. CDR3 length: 14 residues. V was clipped by 1 base and J by 11 bases; unmatched bases: 6. Germline V gene data show CDR1 as SGHTA and CDR2 as FQGNSA.

The rearrangement joins TRBV4-2 to TRBJ1-5; TRBD1 agrees at 10 bases. CDR3 length: 16 amino acids. V shed 4 bases and J 4 bases; nucleotides not matched to a gene: 7. Germline loops: CDR1 LGHNA, CDR2 YNFKEQ. CDR3 DNA sequence: TGTGCCAGCAGCCCCCGACAGGGGGCTGGTAATCAGCCCCAGCATTTT. Protein sequence: CASSPRQGAGNQPQHF.

For this clone: This sample includes further DNA sequences coding for the same CDR3. V and J are TRBV28 and TRBJ2-3; TRBD2 aligns across 7 bases. The CDR3 is 18 residues long. V lost 2 bases, J lost 4 bases, and 15 bases stayed unmatched. The V gene's germline CDR1 is MDHEN and CDR2 SYDVKM. The CDR3 loop is CASSLAGLGSGRADTQYF. Here the CDR3 DNA reads TGTGCCAGCAGTTTAGCTGGCTTGGGTAGTGGGAGGGCAGATACGCAGTATTTT.

The rearrangement joins TRBV4-2 to TRBJ1-3, with D unclear. The germline gives CDR1 LGHNA, CDR2 YNFKEQ. V was trimmed by 3 bases and J by 0 bases, leaving 15 bases between them. CDR3 length equals 17 residues. CDR3 coding DNA: TGTGCCAGCAGCCAGCAACCCGACACCTTCTCTGGAAACACCATATATTTT. Protein sequence: CASSQQPDTFSGNTIYF.

This clone has a handful of counts. The chain has TRBV19 and TRBJ2-5; 10 bases align to TRBD2. The CDR3 consists of 16 residues. Germline CDR1 LNHDA, CDR2 SQIVND (reference sequence). V was pared by 3 bases and J by 4 bases, with 8 bases of the junction left unmatched. The CDR3 DNA reads as TGTGCCAGTAGTATTAGGACTAGCGGCTTCGGAGAGACCCAGTACTTC. It specifies CASSIRTSGFGETQYF.

The V and J genes are TRBV7-2 and TRBJ1-2; D remains ambiguous. V gave up 0 bases and J gave up 8 bases, with 10 bases separating them. CDR1 and CDR2 (germline): SGHTA, FQGNSA. This CDR3 is 13 amino acids long. The DNA of the CDR3 is TGTGCCAGCAGCTTAGCGGCGGTCCGCGGCTACACCTTC. Its translation: CASSLAAVRGYTF.

The chain employs TRBV4-2 and TRBJ2-2, with 8 bases aligning to TRBD2. The V segment lost 3 bases and the J segment 2 bases; nucleotides outside the gene matches: 14. The CDR3 runs to 19 residues. Looked up from germline, CDR1 is LGHNA and CDR2 is YNFKEQ. The CDR3 loop is CASSQGSGGTRPNTGELFF. In DNA, the CDR3 is TGTGCCAGCAGCCAGGGGAGCGGGGGCACCCGCCCAAACACCGGGGAGCTGTTTTTT.

V usage is TRBV2 and J usage is TRBJ2-7, with 7 positions matching TRBD2. Germline V lookup: CDR1 SNHLY, CDR2 FYNNEI. Trimming cost V 1 base and J 7 bases; bases outside gene matches: 4. CDR3 length: 13 amino acids. Here the CDR3 reads CASSEVREDEQYF. CDR3 sequence (DNA): TGTGCCAGCAGTGAAGTACGGGAGGATGAGCAGTACTTC. Supplemented by reference TRBV2 and TRBJ2-7, the full variable domain reads EPEVTQTPSHQVTQMGQEVILRCVPISNHLYFYWYRQILGQKVEFLVSFYNNEISEKSEIFDDQFSVERPDGSNFTLKIRSTKLEDSAMYFCASSEVREDEQYFGPGTRLTVT.

This clone was detected only once. The chain is built from TRBV27 and TRBJ1-1; D is uncertain. Trimming removed 0 bases at V and 0 bases at J, with 8 bases between. The CDR3 covers 15 residues. Germline CDR1 is MNHEY and CDR2 is SMNVEV (reference sequence). CDR3 region: CASSLSRRMNTEAFF. The CDR3 nucleotides are TGTGCCAGCAGTTTATCCAGGCGAATGAACACTGAAGCTTTCTTT.

The chain links TRBV9 to TRBJ2-5, with D perhaps TRBD2 (5 bases). The CDR3 runs to 16 residues. V lost 3 bases and J 2 bases, leaving 17 bases between the germline ends. Germline loops: CDR1 SGDLS, CDR2 YYNGEE. CDR3 DNA: TGTGCCAGCAGCGAAGGGTGGGCTAGCCGGCAAGAGACCCAGTACTTC. Translation gives CASSEGWASRQETQYF.

This sequence joins TRBV6-4 and TRBJ2-2; 8 bases are a match to TRBD2. Germline-derived CDR1 and CDR2 are MRHNA and SNTAGT. With 0 bases clipped from V and 4 bases from J, the junction kept 1 base outside the gene matches. The CDR3 spans 15 residues. The CDR3 protein is CASSDSTSGTGELFF. The CDR3 nucleotides are TGTGCCAGCAGTGACTCTACTAGCGGCACCGGGGAGCTGTTTTTT.

The chain employs TRBV5-1 and TRBJ2-1; 9 bases are shared with TRBD2. With 4 bases clipped from V and 3 bases from J, the junction kept 8 bases outside the gene matches. This CDR3 has 16 amino acids. Germline V gives CDR1 SGHRS, CDR2 YFSETQ. The DNA of the CDR3 is TGCGCCAGCAGCATGATAGCGGGAGAGATCTACAATGAGCAGTTCTTC. This sequence encodes CASSMIAGEIYNEQFF.

This chain joins TRBV10-3 and TRBJ2-4; possible D gene TRBD1, 5 bases. The V end was cut by 10 bases, the J end by 1 base, with 23 bases between. CDR1 and CDR2 from the germline V gene are ENHRY and SYGVKD. CDR3 size: 17 residues. The CDR3 loop reads CATEDPSGFWAKNIQYF. CDR3 in DNA: TGTGCCACCGAGGACCCTTCAGGGTTTTGGGCCAAAAACATTCAGTACTTC.

J is TRBJ2-3 and V is TRBV5-1, with TRBD1 identical over 11 bases. The CDR3 covers 16 residues. Germline CDR1 reads SGHRS; CDR2 reads YFSETQ. V gave up 1 base and J gave up 9 bases; unmatched junction bases: 10. DNA for the CDR3: TGCGCCAGCAGCTTGCTCGGACAGGGGGCGACTGAGACGCAGTATTTT. Its translation is CASSLLGQGATETQYF.

The chain links TRBV29-1 to TRBJ2-1, with a tentative D call TRBD2 (6 bases). Germline V gives CDR1 SQVTM, CDR2 ANQGSEA. The CDR3 runs to 12 residues. V was pared by 5 bases and J by 7 bases, with 12 bases between. DNA for the CDR3: TGCAGCGTTAGGGCGGGGAGGAATGAGCAGTTCTTC. Translation: CSVRAGRNEQFF.